The 10 T cell receptor beta chains below come from one sample, sequenced in a study of Tregs in tolerant kidney transplant recipients. Sequencing was performed with immunoSEQ multiplex PCR; in TCRdb, only in-frame clones are kept and a portion is missing. The profile shows 20,000 to 25,000 clones, approximately 84% of them singletons. Mixed chimerism was transient after nonmyeloablative marrow transplants from related graft donors. The input for sequencing was CD8+ T cells from blood (PBMCs), taken 6 months after the transplant. The receptors derive from a human patient who received a combined kidney and bone marrow transplant. Certain T cells may be donor cells from the graft.

This clone has just one count. The chain joins TRBV4-1 to TRBJ2-5; the match to TRBD1 covers 8 bases. The tail of the sequence fits TRBJ2-7 better, so the J call may be wrong. Germline CDR1 reads MGHRA; CDR2 reads YSYEKL. The CDR3 has 15 residues. DNA of the CDR3: TGCGCCAGCAGCCAGGATGGACAGGGTATGTACGAGCAGTACTTC. Its translation is CASSQDGQGMYEQYF.

The chain couples TRBV9 to TRBJ2-7; TRBD1 aligns across 9 bases. The V and J ends lost 0 bases and 3 bases, in that order; junction bases with no gene match: 7. Germline CDR1 and CDR2: SGDLS and YYNGEE. This CDR3 comprises 16 residues. This chain's CDR3 is CASSVGAGTGIYEQYF. CDR3 DNA: TGTGCCAGCAGCGTAGGGGCCGGGACAGGGATCTACGAGCAGTACTTC.

The V call is TRBV7-6, the J call TRBJ2-2, with TRBD2 identical over 16 bases. Germline V gene sequence: CDR1 SGHVS, CDR2 FNYEAQ. The V and J ends lost 2 bases and 6 bases, in that order; junction bases with no gene match: 6. The CDR3 runs 18 residues. Written as DNA, the CDR3 is TGTGCCAGCAGCTTAATGGGACTAGCGGGAGGGCCATCCGGGGAGCTGTTTTTT. The encoded protein is CASSLMGLAGGPSGELFF.

V is TRBV6-5 and J is TRBJ2-7, with D hard to call. With 6 bases removed from V and 4 bases from J, the gap between germline ends came to 7 bases. The germline CDR1 and CDR2 sequences are MNHEY and SVGAGI. The CDR3 totals 11 residues. The CDR3 sequence: CASSNFYEQYF. CDR3 sequence (DNA): TGTGCCAGCAGCAATTTTTACGAGCAGTACTTC.

This chain connects TRBV9 to TRBJ1-2, with TRBD1 matching over 8 bases. CDR3 length: 15 amino acids. Trimming at V came to 4 bases and at J to 3 bases, leaving 8 bases not matched to a gene. Germline V gene lookup returns CDR1 SGDLS and CDR2 YYNGEE. The CDR3 DNA follows: TGTGCCAGCAGCCCCGGACAGGGCGCTCACTATGGCTACACCTTC. Translation gives CASSPGQGAHYGYTF.

By proportion, this clone is medium-sized. The J gene is TRBJ2-5, the V gene TRBV4-1; D not certain. This CDR3 is 15 amino acids long. Trimming pared 1 base from V and 2 bases from J, leaving 11 bases between. From germline, CDR1 is MGHRA and CDR2 YSYEKL. The CDR3 DNA sequence: TGCGCCAGCAGCCAAGTACGGGTCCTACAAGAGACCCAGTACTTC. This sequence encodes CASSQVRVLQETQYF.

CDR3 sequence (DNA): TGTGCCAGCAGCTTAGTAGCGGCCGTTGAGAATACGCAGTATTTT. This translates into CASSLVAAVENTQYF. The V and J genes are TRBV11-2 and TRBJ2-3; D perhaps matches TRBD2 (6 bases). The germline gives CDR1 SGHAT, CDR2 FQNNGV. This CDR3 has 15 residues. V lost 1 base and J lost 7, with 15 bases in between.

The V gene is TRBV7-9, the J gene TRBJ2-7; D is perhaps TRBD1 (5 bases). CDR1 and CDR2 (germline): SEHNR, FQNEAQ (reference sequence). The CDR3 contains 14 residues. Deletions cut 3 bases from V and 2 bases from J, with 11 bases between. CDR3 sequence: CASSFGHTTYEQYF. The CDR3 DNA reads as TGTGCCAGCAGCTTTGGACACACAACCTACGAGCAGTACTTC. Drawing the rest from reference TRBV7-9 and TRBJ2-7, the complete variable domain is DTGVSQNPRHKITKRGQNVTFRCDPISEHNRLYWYRQTLGQGPEFLTYFQNEAQLEKSRLLSDRFSAERPKGSFSTLEIQRTEQGDSAMYLCASSFGHTTYEQYFGPGTRLTVT.

The V and J genes are TRBV11-2 and TRBJ2-5; 9 bases align to TRBD1. V was clipped by 6 bases and J by 4 bases; unmatched bases: 12. Per germline, CDR1 SGHAT and CDR2 FQNNGV. The CDR3 loop spans 16 amino acids. CDR3 nucleotides: TGTGCCAGCAGTCTACCCGGGACAGGGCACACAGAGACCCAGTACTTC. Amino acid sequence: CASSLPGTGHTETQYF.

On this clone: Other DNA sequences in the same sample also yield this CDR3. The V call is TRBV28, the J call TRBJ1-6; D is uncertain. The CDR3 length is 13 residues. Germline V gene lookup returns CDR1 MDHEN and CDR2 SYDVKM. V lost 6 bases, J lost 7 bases, and 10 bases lay in between. In nucleotides, the CDR3 is TGTGCCAGCAGCCTACTCGTGAATTCACCCCTCCACTTT. As protein: CASSLLVNSPLHF.